The next 14 T cell receptor beta chains were all read from a single sample in a study of T cells expressing NK-cell markers. Reprocessing the 5' RACE reads, TCRdb reports a single entry for every CDR3 protein and omits DNA. The sample includes fewer than 300,000 distinct CDR3 sequences. The sequenced sample consisted of blood T cells: a sorted CD56 or NKG2C T cell subset, CD4+ or CD8+ T cells, or bulk PBMC T cells (not recorded which). The receptors were gathered from a woman aged 18 to 75 in good health.

The chain uses TRBV12-3 or TRBV12-4 and TRBJ1-5; TCRdb names TRBD1, which stays unverified in the absence of DNA. The CDR3 extends over 15 amino acids. The CDR3 loop is CASRAQGASNQPQHF.

CDR3 protein: CASSFYPLSLAGEGNEQFF. This rearrangement joins TRBV11-2 to TRBJ2-1; TCRdb lists TRBD2, though no DNA is available to test this call. Germline V gene data show CDR1 as SGHAT and CDR2 as FQNNGV. The CDR3 extends over 19 amino acids.

The genes are TRBV6-2 or TRBV6-3 and TRBJ1-5; the D gene TCRdb calls, TRBD1, cannot be checked with no DNA. Germline CDR1 is MNHEY and CDR2 is SVGEGT. This CDR3 is 15 amino acids long. The CDR3 is CASSYDRTSVQPQHF.

This sequence joins TRBV7-2 and TRBJ2-7; TCRdb proposes TRBD1, but this gene call is untestable without DNA. Germline values: CDR1 SGHTA, CDR2 FQGNSA. The CDR3 consists of 15 residues. The CDR3 protein is CASSPYGIHSYEQYF.

The rearrangement links TRBV18 to TRBJ2-3; TCRdb picks TRBD1, but there is no DNA to check that call. This CDR3 comprises 13 residues. Germline V CDR1 and CDR2: KGHSH, LQKENI. CDR3 region: CASSGTGTDTQYF.

The rearrangement joins TRBV20-1 to TRBJ2-5; TCRdb gives TRBD2 as the D gene, but with no DNA this cannot be confirmed. CDR1 and CDR2 from the germline V gene are DFQATT and SNEGSKA (reference sequence). The CDR3 contains 12 residues. CDR3 region: CSAKGTKETQYF.

This sequence joins TRBV7-2 and TRBJ1-6; with no DNA, the TCRdb D assignment of TRBD1 cannot be verified. This CDR3 is built from 15 residues. Per germline, CDR1 SGHTA and CDR2 FQGNSA. The CDR3 protein is CASSKDRETNSPLHF.

The chain carries TRBV5-1 and TRBJ2-1; there is no DNA to check the TCRdb D call of TRBD1. This CDR3 contains 14 residues. Germline V lookup: CDR1 SGHRS, CDR2 YFSETQ. CDR3 in amino acids: CASSLMPGYNEQFF.

V is TRBV20-1 and J is TRBJ2-2; TCRdb proposes TRBD1, but this gene call is untestable without DNA. Germline V gene sequence: CDR1 DFQATT, CDR2 SNEGSKA (reference sequence). The CDR3 covers 15 residues. CDR3 loop: CSARGPWTGGGELFF.

V usage is TRBV12-3 or TRBV12-4 and J usage is TRBJ2-1; the TRBD2 assignment by TCRdb is unverifiable without DNA. The CDR3 spans 16 residues. The CDR3 reads CASSLSLLAGAWEQFF.

This sequence joins TRBV7-2 and TRBJ2-3; TCRdb reports TRBD1, a call that lacks DNA to check it against. Germline CDR1 is SGHTA and CDR2 is FQGNSA. The CDR3 is 15 amino acids. CDR3 region: CASSTQGAMTDTQYF.

The CDR3 protein is CASSFTRNNEQFF. The V gene is TRBV27, the J gene TRBJ2-1; TCRdb outputs TRBD2, but without DNA this stays unchecked. Germline V lookup: CDR1 MNHEY, CDR2 SMNVEV (reference sequence). CDR3 length: 13 residues.

The chain employs TRBV18 and TRBJ2-7; TCRdb selects TRBD2, and the lack of DNA leaves this call unchecked. The CDR3 is 16 residues long. CDR1 is KGHSH, CDR2 LQKENI, per germline. CDR3 in amino acids: CASSPARATRSYEQYF.

The chain uses TRBV10-3 and TRBJ2-7; TCRdb's D gene call, TRBD2, goes unchecked for lack of DNA. The CDR3 spans 15 residues. CDR1 ENHRY and CDR2 SYGVKD come from the germline V gene. The CDR3 loop is CAISRTSGNSYEQYF.